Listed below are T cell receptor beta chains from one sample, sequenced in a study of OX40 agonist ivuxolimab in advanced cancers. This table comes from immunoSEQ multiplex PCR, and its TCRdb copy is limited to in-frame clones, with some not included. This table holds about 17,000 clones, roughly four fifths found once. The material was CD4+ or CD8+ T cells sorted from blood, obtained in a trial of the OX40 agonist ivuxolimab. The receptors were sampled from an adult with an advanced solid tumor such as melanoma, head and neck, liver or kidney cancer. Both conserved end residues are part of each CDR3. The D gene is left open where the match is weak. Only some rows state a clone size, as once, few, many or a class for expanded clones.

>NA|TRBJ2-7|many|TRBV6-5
TGTGCCAGCAGTTACTCGTCAAGAACCTACGAGCAGTACTTC
CASSYSSRTYEQYF
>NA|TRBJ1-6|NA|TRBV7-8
TGTGCCAGCAGCTTAGAGTGGATGAGCTCCTATAATTCACCCCTCCACTTT
CASSLEWMSSYNSPLHF
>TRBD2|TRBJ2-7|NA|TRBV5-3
TGTGCCAGAAGTCTCTGGAGGGAGGGCCTCATGAGCGAGCAGTACTTC
CARSLWREGLMSEQYF
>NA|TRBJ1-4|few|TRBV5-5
TGTGCCAGCAGCCTAATTAACAGGGCGGGTGAAAAACTGTTTTTT
CASSLINRAGEKLFF
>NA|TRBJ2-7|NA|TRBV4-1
TGCGCCAGCAGCCAAGAGGTCTCTAGCCGTTGGTCCGAGCAGTACTTC
CASSQEVSSRWSEQYF
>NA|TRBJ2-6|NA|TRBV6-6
TGTGCCAGCAGTTACCTAGGCAGGGCTGGGGCCAACGTCCTGACTTTC
CASSYLGRAGANVLTF
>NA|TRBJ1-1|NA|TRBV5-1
TGCGCCAGCAGCTGGGGTACGGGGTATGAAGCTTTCTTT
CASSWGTGYEAFF
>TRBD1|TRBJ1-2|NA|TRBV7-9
TGTGCCAGCAGCGGACAGGAGTTGTGGCTATGGGGCTACACCTTC
CASSGQELWLWGYTF
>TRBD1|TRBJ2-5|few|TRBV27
TGTGCCAGCAGTGACAGGGTGAGAGAGACCCAGTACTTC
CASSDRVRETQYF
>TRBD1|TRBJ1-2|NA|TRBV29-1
TGCAGCGTTCCCCCTGAGACAGGGGCGCCGGTCTATGGCTACACCTTC
CSVPPETGAPVYGYTF
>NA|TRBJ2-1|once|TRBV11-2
TGTGCCAGCAGCTTAGTACCGGGGGCGACCCTACCCTACAATGAGCAGTTCTTC
CASSLVPGATLPYNEQFF
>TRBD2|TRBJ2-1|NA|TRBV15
TGTGCCACCAGCAGAGATCTGGCTAGCGGGAATAGGGATGAGCAGTTCTTC
CATSRDLASGNRDEQFF
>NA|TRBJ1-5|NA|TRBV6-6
TGTGCCAGCAGTTACTCCCCCGGTCAGCCCCAGCATTTT
CASSYSPGQPQHF
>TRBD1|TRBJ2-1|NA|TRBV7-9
TGTGCCAGCAGCACCGGGACAGGGGGCGGAGGTGAGCAGTTCTTC
CASSTGTGGGGEQFF
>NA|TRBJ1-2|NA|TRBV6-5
TGTGCCAGCAGTTATTCGGAAGGAGGCTATGGCTACACCTTC
CASSYSEGGYGYTF
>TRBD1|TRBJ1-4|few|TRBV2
TGTGCCAGCAGTGAAGAAGGACAGGCCTCAGAAAAACTGTTTTTT
CASSEEGQASEKLFF
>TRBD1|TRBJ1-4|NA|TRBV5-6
TGTGCCAGCAGCTCGAGGGACAGGGGGCGAATAGGAGAAAAACTGTTTTTT
CASSSRDRGRIGEKLFF
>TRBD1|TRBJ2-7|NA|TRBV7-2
TGTGCCAGCAGCTTAGGGACAGGGCGCTCCTACGAGCAGTACTTC
CASSLGTGRSYEQYF
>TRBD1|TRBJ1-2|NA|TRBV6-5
TGTGCCAGCAGGGAAGGACAGGGACATGGCTACACCTTC
CASREGQGHGYTF
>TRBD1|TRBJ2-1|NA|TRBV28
TGTGCCAGCAGTTCCCCCCGGGGACAGGGGCGGTCCAACAATGAGCAGTTCTTC
CASSSPRGQGRSNNEQFF
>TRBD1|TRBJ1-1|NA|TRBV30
TGTGCCTGGAGTCCCCACTCCAGGGGGCGACCTGAAGCTTTCTTT
CAWSPHSRGRPEAFF
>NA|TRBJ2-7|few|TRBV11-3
TGTGCCAGCAGCCTTCCAGGGACGGTCGAGCAGTACTTC
CASSLPGTVEQYF
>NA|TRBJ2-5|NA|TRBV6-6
TGTGCCAGCAGTTATCTTGGGGAGGAGACCCAGTACTTC
CASSYLGEETQYF
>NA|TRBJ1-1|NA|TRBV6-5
TGTGCCAGCAGTTACTCGGGGGTGCAGAACTCTGAAGCTTTCTTT
CASSYSGVQNSEAFF
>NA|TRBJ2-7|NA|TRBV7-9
TGTGCCAGCAGCCCCACTTCGTACGAGCAGTACTTC
CASSPTSYEQYF
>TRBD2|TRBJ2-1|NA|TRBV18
TGTGCCAGCTCACCGGTAGCGGGAGGACACAGTAACAATGAGCAGTTCTTC
CASSPVAGGHSNNEQFF